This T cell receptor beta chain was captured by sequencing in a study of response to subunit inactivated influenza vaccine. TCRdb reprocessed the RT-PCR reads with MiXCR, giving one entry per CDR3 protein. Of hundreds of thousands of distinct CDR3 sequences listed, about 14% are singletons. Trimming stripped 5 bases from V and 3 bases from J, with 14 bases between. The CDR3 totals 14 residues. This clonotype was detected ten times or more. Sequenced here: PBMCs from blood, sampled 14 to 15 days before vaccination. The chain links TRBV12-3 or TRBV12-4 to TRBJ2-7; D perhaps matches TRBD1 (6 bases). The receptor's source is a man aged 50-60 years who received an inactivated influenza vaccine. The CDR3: CASSLRADSYEQYF. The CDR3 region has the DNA TGTGCCAGCAGTCTAAGAGCGGACAGCTACGAGCAGTACTTC.